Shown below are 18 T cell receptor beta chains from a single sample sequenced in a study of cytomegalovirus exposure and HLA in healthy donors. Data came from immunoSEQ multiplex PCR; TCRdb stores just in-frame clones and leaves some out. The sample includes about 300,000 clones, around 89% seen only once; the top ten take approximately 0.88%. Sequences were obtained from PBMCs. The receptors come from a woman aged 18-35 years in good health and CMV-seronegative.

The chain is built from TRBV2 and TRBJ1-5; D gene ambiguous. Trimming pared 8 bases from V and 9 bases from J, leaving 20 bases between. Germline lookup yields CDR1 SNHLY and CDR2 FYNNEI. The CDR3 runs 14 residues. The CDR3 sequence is CASRDDSGQAPQHF. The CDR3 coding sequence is TGTGCCAGCCGAGACGATAGTGGGCAGGCGCCCCAGCATTTT. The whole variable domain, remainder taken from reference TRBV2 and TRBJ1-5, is EPEVTQTPSHQVTQMGQEVILRCVPISNHLYFYWYRQILGQKVEFLVSFYNNEISEKSEIFDDQFSVERPDGSNFTLKIRSTKLEDSAMYFCASRDDSGQAPQHFGDGTRLSIL.

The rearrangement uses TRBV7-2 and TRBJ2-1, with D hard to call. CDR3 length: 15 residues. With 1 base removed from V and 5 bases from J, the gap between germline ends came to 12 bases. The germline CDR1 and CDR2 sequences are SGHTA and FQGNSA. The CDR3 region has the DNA TGTGCCAGCAGCTTAGTATTAGCTCGTAACAATGAGCAGTTCTTC. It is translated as CASSLVLARNNEQFF.

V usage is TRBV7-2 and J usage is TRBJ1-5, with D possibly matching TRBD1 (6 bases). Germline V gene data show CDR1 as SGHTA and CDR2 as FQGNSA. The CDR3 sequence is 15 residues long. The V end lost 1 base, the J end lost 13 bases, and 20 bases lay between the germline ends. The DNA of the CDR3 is TGTGCCAGCAGCTTAGAGGGGGTGGAAGGATCGCGGCAGCATTTT. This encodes CASSLEGVEGSRQHF.

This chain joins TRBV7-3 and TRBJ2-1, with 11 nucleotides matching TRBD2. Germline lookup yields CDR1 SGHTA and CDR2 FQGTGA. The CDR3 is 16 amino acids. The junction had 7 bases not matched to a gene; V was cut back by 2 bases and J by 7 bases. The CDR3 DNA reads TGTGCCAGCAGCTTAGTTTTCACTAGCGGGGGTAATGAGCAGTTCTTC. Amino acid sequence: CASSLVFTSGGNEQFF.

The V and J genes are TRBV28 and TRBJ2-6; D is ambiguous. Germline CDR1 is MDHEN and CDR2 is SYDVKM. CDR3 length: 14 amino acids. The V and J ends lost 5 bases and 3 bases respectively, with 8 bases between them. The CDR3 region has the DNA TGTGCCAGCAGTAGGAGAGGTGGGGCCAACGTCCTGACTTTC. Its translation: CASSRRGGANVLTF.

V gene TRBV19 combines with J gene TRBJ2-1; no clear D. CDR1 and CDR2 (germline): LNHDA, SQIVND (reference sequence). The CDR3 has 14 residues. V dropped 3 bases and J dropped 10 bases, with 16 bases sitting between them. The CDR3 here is CASSIQGSTSEQFF. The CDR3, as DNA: TGTGCCAGTAGTATTCAAGGTAGCACAAGCGAGCAGTTCTTC.

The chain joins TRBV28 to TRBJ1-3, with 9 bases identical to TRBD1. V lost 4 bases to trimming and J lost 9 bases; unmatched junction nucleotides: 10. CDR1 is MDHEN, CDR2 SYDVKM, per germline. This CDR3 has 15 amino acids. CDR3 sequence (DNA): TGTGCCAGCAGTTACGCGGGACAGGGAGGCAGCACCATATATTTT. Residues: CASSYAGQGGSTIYF.

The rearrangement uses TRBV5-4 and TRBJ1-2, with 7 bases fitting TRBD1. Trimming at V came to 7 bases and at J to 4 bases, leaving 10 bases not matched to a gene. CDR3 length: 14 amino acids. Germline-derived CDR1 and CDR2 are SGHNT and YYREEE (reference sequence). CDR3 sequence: CASQTRGQPYGYTF. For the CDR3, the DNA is TGTGCCAGCCAAACCCGGGGACAGCCCTATGGCTACACCTTC.

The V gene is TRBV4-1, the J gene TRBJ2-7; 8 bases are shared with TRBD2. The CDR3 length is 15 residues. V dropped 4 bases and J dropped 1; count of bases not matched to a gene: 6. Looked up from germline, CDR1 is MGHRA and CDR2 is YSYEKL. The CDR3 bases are TGCGCCAGCAGCCCACACGGGACTAGGTCCTACGAGCAGTACTTC. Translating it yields CASSPHGTRSYEQYF.

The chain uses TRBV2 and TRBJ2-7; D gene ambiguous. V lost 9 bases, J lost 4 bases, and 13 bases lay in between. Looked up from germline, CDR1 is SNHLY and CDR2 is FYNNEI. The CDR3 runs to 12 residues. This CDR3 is CASRFNAYEQYF. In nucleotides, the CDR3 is TGTGCCAGTAGATTTAATGCTTACGAGCAGTACTTC.

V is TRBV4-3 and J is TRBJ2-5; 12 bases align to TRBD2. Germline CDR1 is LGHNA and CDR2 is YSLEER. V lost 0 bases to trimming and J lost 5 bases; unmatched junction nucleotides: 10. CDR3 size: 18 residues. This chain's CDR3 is CASSQDWASGRGWETQYF. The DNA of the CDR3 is TGCGCCAGCAGCCAAGATTGGGCTAGCGGGAGGGGCTGGGAGACCCAGTACTTC.

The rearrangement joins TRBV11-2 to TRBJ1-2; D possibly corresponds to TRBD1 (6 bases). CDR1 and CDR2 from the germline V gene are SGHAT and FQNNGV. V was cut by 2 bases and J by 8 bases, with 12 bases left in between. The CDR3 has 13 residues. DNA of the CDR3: TGTGCCAGCAGCTTATTGGGGGCGGAGGGCTACACCTTC. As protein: CASSLLGAEGYTF.

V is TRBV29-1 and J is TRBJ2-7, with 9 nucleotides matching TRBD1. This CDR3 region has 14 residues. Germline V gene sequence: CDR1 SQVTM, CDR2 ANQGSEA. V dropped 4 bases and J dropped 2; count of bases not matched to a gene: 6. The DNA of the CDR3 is TGCAGCGTTGTAAGGGACAGGGCCCCCTACGAGCAGTACTTC. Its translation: CSVVRDRAPYEQYF.

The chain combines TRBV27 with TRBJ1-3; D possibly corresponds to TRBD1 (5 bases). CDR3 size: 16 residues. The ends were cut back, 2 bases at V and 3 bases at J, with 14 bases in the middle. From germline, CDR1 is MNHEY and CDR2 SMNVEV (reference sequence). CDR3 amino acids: CASSLPYVGGGNTIYF. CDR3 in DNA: TGTGCCAGCAGTTTACCTTATGTCGGGGGTGGAAACACCATATATTTT.

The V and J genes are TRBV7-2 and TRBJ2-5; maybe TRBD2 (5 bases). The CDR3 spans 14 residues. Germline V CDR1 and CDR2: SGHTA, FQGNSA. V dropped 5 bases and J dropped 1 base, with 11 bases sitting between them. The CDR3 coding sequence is TGTGCCAGCAGCAGCGGACCGATCCAAGAGACCCAGTACTTC. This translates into CASSSGPIQETQYF. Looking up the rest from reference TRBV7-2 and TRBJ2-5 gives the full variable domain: GAGVSQSPSNKVTEKGKDVELRCDPISGHTALYWYRQSLGQGLEFLIYFQGNSAPDKSGLPSDRFSAERTGGSVSTLTIQRTQQEDSAVYLCASSSGPIQETQYFGPGTRLLVL.

DNA of the CDR3: TGTGCCAGCAGGATGCACGGGACTGAGCAAGAGACCCAGTACTTC. The encoded protein is CASRMHGTEQETQYF. The chain couples TRBV27 to TRBJ2-5; tentative D call: TRBD2 (6 bases). The germline V gene encodes CDR1 MNHEY and CDR2 SMNVEV (reference sequence). V was cut by 6 bases and J by 2 bases, with 16 bases left in between. CDR3 length: 15 amino acids.

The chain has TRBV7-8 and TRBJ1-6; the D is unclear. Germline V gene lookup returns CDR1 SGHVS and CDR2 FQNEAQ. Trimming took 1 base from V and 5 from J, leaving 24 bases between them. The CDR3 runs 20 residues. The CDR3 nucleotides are TGTGCCAGCAGCTTAGGTCCTGCCGACAAAAGACGGATGAATAATTCACCCCTCCACTTT. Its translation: CASSLGPADKRRMNNSPLHF.

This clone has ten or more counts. In DNA, the CDR3 is TGTGCCAGCAGCTTATGGGCAGGGGCTGGGGCCAACGTCCTGACTTTC. Its protein product is CASSLWAGAGANVLTF. The chain uses TRBV7-9 and TRBJ2-6; D might be TRBD1 (6 bases). CDR3 length equals 16 residues. CDR1 and CDR2 (germline): SEHNR, FQNEAQ (reference sequence). V lost 2 bases, J lost 2 bases, and 10 bases lay in between.